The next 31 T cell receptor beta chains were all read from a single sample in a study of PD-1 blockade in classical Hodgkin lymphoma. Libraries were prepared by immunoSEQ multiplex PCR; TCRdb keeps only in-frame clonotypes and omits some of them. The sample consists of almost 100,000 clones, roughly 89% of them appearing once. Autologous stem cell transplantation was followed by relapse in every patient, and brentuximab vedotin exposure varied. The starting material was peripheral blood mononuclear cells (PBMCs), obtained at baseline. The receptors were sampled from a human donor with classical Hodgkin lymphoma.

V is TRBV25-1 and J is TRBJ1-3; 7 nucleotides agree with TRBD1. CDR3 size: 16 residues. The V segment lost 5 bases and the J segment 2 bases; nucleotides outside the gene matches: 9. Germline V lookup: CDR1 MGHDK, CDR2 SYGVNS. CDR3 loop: CASSRGGTGAGNTIYF. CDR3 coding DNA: TGTGCCAGCAGTCGAGGGGGCACAGGGGCTGGAAACACCATATATTTT. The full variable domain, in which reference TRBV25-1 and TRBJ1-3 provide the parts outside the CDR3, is EADIYQTPRYLVIGTGKKITLECSQTMGHDKMYWYQQDPGMELHLIHYSYGVNSTEKGDLSSESTVSRIRTEHFPLTLESARPSHTSQYLCASSRGGTGAGNTIYFGEGSWLTVV.

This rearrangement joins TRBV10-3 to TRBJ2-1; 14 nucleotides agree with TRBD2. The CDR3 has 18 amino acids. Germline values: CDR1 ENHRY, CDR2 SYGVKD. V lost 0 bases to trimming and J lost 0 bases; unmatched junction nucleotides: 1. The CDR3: CAISESGTSGSSYNEQFF. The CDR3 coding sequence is TGTGCCATCAGTGAGTCGGGGACTAGCGGGAGCTCCTACAATGAGCAGTTCTTC.

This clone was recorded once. Here the CDR3 reads CASSGRERLYNEQFF. Here the CDR3 DNA reads TGTGCCAGCAGTGGACGGGAGCGTCTTTACAATGAGCAGTTCTTC. V is TRBV9 and J is TRBJ2-1, with D maybe TRBD2 (6 bases). CDR3 size: 15 residues. V was pared by 5 bases and J by 4 bases, with 16 bases between. Looked up from germline, CDR1 is SGDLS and CDR2 is YYNGEE.

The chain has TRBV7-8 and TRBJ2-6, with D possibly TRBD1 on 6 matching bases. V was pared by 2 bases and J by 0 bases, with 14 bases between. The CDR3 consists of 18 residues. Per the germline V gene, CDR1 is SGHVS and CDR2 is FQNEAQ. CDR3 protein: CASSLWIRGSSGANVLTF. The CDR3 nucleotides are TGTGCCAGCAGCTTATGGATCAGGGGCAGCTCTGGGGCCAACGTCCTGACTTTC.

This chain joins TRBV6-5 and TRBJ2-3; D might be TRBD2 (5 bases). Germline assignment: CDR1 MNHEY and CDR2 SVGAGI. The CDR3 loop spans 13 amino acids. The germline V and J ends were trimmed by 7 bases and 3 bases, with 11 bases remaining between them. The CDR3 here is CASIERETDTQYF. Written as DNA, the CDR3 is TGTGCCAGCATTGAAAGGGAGACAGATACGCAGTATTTT.

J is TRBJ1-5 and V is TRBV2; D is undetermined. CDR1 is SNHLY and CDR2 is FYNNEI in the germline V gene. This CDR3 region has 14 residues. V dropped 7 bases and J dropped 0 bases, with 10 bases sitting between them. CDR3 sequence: CASKRDYSNQPQHF. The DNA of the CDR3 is TGTGCCAGCAAAAGGGATTATAGCAATCAGCCCCAGCATTTT.

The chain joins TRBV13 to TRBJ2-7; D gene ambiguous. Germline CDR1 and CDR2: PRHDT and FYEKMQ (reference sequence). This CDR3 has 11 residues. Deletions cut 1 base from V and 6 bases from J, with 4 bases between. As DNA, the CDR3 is TGTGCCAGCAGCTTAGATAGCGAGCAGTACTTC. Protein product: CASSLDSEQYF.

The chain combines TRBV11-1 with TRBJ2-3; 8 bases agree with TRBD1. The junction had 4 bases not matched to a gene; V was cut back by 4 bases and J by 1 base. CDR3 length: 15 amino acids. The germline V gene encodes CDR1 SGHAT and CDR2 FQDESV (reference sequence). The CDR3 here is CASSSGQGGTDTQYF. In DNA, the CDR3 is TGTGCCAGCAGCTCCGGACAGGGTGGCACAGATACGCAGTATTTT.

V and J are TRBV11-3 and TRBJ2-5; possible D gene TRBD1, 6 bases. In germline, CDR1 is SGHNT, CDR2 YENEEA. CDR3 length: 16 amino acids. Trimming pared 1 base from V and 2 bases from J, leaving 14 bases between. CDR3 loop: CASSLGAGAAQETQYF. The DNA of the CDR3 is TGTGCCAGCAGCTTAGGCGCAGGGGCAGCACAAGAGACCCAGTACTTC.

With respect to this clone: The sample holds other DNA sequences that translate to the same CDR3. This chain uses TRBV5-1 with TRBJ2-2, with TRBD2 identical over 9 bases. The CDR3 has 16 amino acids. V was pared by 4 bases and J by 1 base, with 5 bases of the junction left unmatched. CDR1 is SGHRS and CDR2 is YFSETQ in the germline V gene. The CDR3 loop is CASSQASGMNTGELFF. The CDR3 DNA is TGCGCCAGCAGCCAAGCTAGCGGGATGAACACCGGGGAGCTGTTTTTT.

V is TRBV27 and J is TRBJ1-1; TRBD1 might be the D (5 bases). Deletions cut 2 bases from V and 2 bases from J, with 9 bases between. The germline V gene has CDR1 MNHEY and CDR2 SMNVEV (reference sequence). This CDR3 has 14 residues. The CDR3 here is CASSLGRANTEAFF. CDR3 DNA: TGTGCCAGCAGTTTAGGCAGGGCTAACACTGAAGCTTTCTTT.

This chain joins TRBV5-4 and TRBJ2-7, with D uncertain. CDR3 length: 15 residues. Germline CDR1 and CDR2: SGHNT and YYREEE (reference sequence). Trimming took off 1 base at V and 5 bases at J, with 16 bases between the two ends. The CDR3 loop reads CASSLTPLVLHEQYF. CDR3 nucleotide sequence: TGTGCCAGCAGCTTGACCCCCCTTGTGTTGCACGAGCAGTACTTC. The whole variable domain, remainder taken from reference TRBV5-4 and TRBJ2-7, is ETGVTQSPTHLIKTRGQQVTLRCSSQSGHNTVSWYQQALGQGPQFIFQYYREEENGRGNFPPRFSGLQFPNYSSELNVNALELDDSALYLCASSLTPLVLHEQYFGPGTRLTVT.

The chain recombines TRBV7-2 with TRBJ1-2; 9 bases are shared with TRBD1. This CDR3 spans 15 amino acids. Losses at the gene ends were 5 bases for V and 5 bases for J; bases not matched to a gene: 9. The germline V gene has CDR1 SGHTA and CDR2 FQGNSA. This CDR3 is CASSKRTGARYGYTF. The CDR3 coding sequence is TGTGCCAGCAGCAAGAGGACAGGGGCGCGATATGGCTACACCTTC.

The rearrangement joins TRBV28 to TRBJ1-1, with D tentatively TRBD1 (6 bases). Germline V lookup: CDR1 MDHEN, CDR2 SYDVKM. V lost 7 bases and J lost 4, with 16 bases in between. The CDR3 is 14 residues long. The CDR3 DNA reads TGTGCCAGCAAGGCCCGGGACACGGGCACTGAAGCTTTCTTT. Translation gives CASKARDTGTEAFF.

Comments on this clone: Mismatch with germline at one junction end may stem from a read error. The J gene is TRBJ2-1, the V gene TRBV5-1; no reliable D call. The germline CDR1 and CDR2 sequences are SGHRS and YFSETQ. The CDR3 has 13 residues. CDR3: CATSVSTYNEQFF. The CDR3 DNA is TGCGCCACCAGCGTGTCGACCTACAATGAGCAGTTCTTC.

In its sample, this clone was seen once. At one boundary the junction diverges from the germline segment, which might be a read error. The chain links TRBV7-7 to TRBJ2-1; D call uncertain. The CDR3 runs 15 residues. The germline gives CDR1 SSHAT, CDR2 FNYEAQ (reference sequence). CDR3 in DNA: TGTGCTAGCAGCTTAGAGCCGGGCTCCTACAATGAGCAGTTCTTC. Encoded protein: CASSLEPGSYNEQFF. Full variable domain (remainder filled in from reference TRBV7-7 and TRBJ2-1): GAGVSQSPRYKVTKRGQDVTLRCDPISSHATLYWYQQALGQGPEFLTYFNYEAQPDKSGLPSDRFSAERPEGSISTLTIQRTEQRDSAMYRCASSLEPGSYNEQFFGPGTRLTVL.

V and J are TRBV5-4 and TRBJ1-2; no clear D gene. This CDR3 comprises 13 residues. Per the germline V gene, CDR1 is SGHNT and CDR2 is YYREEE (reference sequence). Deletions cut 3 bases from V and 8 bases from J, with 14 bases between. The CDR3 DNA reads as TGTGCCAGCAGCTCTTTGCAGGAGCGGGGCTACACCTTC. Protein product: CASSSLQERGYTF. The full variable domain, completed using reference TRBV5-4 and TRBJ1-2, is ETGVTQSPTHLIKTRGQQVTLRCSSQSGHNTVSWYQQALGQGPQFIFQYYREEENGRGNFPPRFSGLQFPNYSSELNVNALELDDSALYLCASSSLQERGYTFGSGTRLTVV.

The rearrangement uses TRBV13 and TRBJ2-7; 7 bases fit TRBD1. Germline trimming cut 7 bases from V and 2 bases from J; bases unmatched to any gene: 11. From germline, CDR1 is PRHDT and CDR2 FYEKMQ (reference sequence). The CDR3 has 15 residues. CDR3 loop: CASMGSQGVPYEQYF. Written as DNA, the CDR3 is TGTGCCAGCATGGGCTCTCAGGGGGTTCCCTACGAGCAGTACTTC.

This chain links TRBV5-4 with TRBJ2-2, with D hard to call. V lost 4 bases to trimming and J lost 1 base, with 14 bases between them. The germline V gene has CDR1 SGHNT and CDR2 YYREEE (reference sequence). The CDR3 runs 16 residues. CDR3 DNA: TGTGCCAGCAGCCTCACCAATCCAGTGAACACCGGGGAGCTGTTTTTT. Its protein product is CASSLTNPVNTGELFF. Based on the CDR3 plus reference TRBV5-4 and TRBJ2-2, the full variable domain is ETGVTQSPTHLIKTRGQQVTLRCSSQSGHNTVSWYQQALGQGPQFIFQYYREEENGRGNFPPRFSGLQFPNYSSELNVNALELDDSALYLCASSLTNPVNTGELFFGEGSRLTVL.

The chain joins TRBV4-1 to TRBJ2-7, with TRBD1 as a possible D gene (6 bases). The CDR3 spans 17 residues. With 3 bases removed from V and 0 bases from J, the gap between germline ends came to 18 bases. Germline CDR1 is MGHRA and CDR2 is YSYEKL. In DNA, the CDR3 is TGCGCCAGCAGCCATTTATTCCAGGGGCAGAGCTCCTACGAGCAGTACTTC. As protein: CASSHLFQGQSSYEQYF.

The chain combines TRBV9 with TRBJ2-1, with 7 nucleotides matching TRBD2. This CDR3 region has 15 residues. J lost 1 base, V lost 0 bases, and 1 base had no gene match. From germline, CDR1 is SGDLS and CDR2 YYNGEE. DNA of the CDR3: TGTGCCAGCAGCGTAGGCGGGAGATCCTACAATGAGCAGTTCTTC. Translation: CASSVGGRSYNEQFF.

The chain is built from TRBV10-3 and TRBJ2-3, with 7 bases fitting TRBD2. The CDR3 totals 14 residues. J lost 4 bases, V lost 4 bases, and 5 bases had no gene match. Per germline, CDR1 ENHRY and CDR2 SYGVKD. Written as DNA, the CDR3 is TGTGCCATCAGTGGATTTGGGGGGGCAGATACGCAGTATTTT. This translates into CAISGFGGADTQYF.

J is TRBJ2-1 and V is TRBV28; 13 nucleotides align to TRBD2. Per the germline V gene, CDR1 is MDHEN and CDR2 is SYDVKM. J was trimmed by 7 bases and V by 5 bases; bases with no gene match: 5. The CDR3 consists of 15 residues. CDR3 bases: TGTGCCAGCAGTCCAAGGACTAGCGGGAGTAATGAGCAGTTCTTC. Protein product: CASSPRTSGSNEQFF.

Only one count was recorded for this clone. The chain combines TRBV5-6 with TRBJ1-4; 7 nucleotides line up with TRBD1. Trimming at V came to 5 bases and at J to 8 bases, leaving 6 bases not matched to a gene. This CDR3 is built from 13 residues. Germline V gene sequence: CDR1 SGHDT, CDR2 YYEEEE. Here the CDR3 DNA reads TGTGCCAGCAGTGTAGGGGGCGGCGAAAAACTGTTTTTT. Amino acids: CASSVGGGEKLFF.

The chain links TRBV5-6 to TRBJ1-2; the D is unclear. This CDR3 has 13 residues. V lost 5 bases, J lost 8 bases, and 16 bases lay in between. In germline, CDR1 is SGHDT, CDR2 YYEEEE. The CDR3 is CASSWEESRGYTF. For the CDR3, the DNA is TGTGCCAGCAGTTGGGAGGAGAGTCGGGGCTACACCTTC. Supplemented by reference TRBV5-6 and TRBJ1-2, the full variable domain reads DAGVTQSPTHLIKTRGQQVTLRCSPKSGHDTVSWYQQALGQGPQFIFQYYEEEERQRGNFPDRFSGHQFPNYSSELNVNALLLGDSALYLCASSWEESRGYTFGSGTRLTVV.

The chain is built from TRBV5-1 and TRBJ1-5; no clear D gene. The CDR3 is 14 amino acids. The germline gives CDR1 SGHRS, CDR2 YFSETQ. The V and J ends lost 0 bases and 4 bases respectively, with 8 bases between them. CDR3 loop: CASSLGVSNQPQHF. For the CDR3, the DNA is TGCGCCAGCAGCTTGGGAGTTAGTAATCAGCCCCAGCATTTT.

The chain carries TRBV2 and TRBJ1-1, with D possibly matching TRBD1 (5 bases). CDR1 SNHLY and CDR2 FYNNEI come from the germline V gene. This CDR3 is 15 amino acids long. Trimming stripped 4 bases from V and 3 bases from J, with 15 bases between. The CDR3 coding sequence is TGTGCCAGCAGTGTGCAGGGACCCACTGACACTGAAGCTTTCTTT. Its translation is CASSVQGPTDTEAFF.

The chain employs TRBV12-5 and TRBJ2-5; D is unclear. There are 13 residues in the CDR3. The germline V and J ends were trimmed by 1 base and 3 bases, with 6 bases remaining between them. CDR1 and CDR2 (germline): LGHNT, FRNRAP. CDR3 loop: CASGLAWEETQYF. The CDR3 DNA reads TGTGCTAGTGGTTTGGCCTGGGAAGAGACCCAGTACTTC.

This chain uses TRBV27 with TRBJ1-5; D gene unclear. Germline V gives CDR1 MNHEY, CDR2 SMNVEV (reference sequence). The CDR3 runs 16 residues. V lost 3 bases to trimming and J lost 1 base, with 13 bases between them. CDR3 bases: TGTGCCAGCAGTTTTCGGGCAGAACTAAGCAATCAGCCCCAGCATTTT. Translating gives CASSFRAELSNQPQHF.

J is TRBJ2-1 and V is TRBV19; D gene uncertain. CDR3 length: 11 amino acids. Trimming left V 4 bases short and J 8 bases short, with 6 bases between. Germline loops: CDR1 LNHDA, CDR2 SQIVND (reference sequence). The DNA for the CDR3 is TGTGCCAGTAGTAGTTGGTATGAGCAGTTCTTC. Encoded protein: CASSSWYEQFF. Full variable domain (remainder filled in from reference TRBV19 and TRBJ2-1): DGGITQSPKYLFRKEGQNVTLSCEQNLNHDAMYWYRQDPGQGLRLIYYSQIVNDFQKGDIAEGYSVSREKKESFPLTVTSAQKNPTAFYLCASSSWYEQFFGPGTRLTVL.

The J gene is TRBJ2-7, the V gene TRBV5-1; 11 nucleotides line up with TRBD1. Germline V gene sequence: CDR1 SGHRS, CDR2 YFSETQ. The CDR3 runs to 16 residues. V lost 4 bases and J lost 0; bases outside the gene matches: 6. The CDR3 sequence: CASSGRGTGGSYEQYF. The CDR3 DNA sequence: TGCGCCAGCAGCGGAAGAGGGACAGGGGGCTCCTACGAGCAGTACTTC.